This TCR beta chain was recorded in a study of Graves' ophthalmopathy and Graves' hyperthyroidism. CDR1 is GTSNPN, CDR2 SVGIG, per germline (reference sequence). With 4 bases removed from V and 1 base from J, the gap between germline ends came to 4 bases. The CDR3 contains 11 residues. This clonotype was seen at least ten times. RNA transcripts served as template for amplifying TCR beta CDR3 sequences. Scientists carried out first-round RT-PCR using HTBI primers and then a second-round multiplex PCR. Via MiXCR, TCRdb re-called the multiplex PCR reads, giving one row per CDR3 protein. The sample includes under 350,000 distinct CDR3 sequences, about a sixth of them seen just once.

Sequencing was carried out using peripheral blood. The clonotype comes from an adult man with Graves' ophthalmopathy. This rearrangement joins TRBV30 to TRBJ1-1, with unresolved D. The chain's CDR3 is CAWNRNTEAFF. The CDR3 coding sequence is TGTGCCTGGAACCGGAACACTGAAGCTTTCTTT.